These 26 T cell receptor beta chains were sequenced from one sample in a study of liver allograft versus peripheral blood T cells. Study-wide background: Hepatic allograft T cell receptor repertoires were evaluated relative to those present in recipients' peripheral blood.

MiXCR, applied by TCRdb to the reads, yields one record per CDR3 protein. The table includes 3,500 to 4,500 distinct CDR3 sequences, approximately 20% detected once. These receptors originate from a human patient who had a liver transplant. Some T cells may be the graft donor's.

A word on this clonotype: Because it lacks the conserved phenylalanine or tryptophan at the end, this CDR3 is likely a read error. This sequence joins TRBV28 and TRBJ2-7; D perhaps matches TRBD2 (5 bases). In germline, CDR1 is MDHEN, CDR2 SYDVKM. This CDR3 has 18 amino acids. The ends were cut back, 7 bases at V and 5 bases at J, with 30 bases in the middle. CDR3 coding DNA: TGTGCCAGCATACACCGAGGGCAGGCTATACCTTCTCTCCACGAGCAGTACATC. Translating it yields CASIHRGQAIPSLHEQYI.

The V gene is TRBV12-3 or TRBV12-4, the J gene TRBJ1-1, with no clear D. The CDR3 runs 14 residues. V was trimmed by 2 bases and J by 1 base, leaving 8 bases between them. CDR3 bases: TGTGCCAGCAGTTTATCTGCGGGGAACACTGAAGCTTTCTTT. Translated: CASSLSAGNTEAFF.

Judged by abundance, this clonotype is medium-sized. This chain joins TRBV19 and TRBJ2-6, with 8 bases fitting TRBD1. V trimming: 6 bases; J trimming: 0 bases; junction bases outside the gene matches: 10. The germline V gene has CDR1 LNHDA and CDR2 SQIVND (reference sequence). The CDR3 is 18 residues long. The CDR3 DNA reads as TGTGCCAGTAGCCCGGGACAGGTATTATCCTCTGGGGCCAACGTCCTGACTTTC. Amino acid sequence: CASSPGQVLSSGANVLTF. The full variable domain, its missing parts supplied by reference TRBV19 and TRBJ2-6, is DGGITQSPKYLFRKEGQNVTLSCEQNLNHDAMYWYRQDPGQGLRLIYYSQIVNDFQKGDIAEGYSVSREKKESFPLTVTSAQKNPTAFYLCASSPGQVLSSGANVLTFGAGSRLTVL.

This clonotype counts as medium-sized. The J gene is TRBJ2-2, the V gene TRBV6-5; D perhaps matches TRBD2 (5 bases). V was pared by 5 bases and J by 5 bases, with 12 bases between. The germline gives CDR1 MNHEY, CDR2 SVGAGI. This CDR3 comprises 14 residues. The CDR3 here is CASSVPGTTGELFF. DNA of the CDR3: TGTGCCAGCAGTGTTCCGGGAACGACCGGGGAGCTGTTTTTT.

By share, this clonotype ranks as medium-sized. The chain employs TRBV12-3 or TRBV12-4 and TRBJ1-5; the D gene is possibly TRBD1 (5 bases). The CDR3 consists of 14 residues. V was pared by 3 bases and J by 6 bases, with 12 bases between. The CDR3 sequence is CASSLPGRTQPQHF. The CDR3 nucleotides read TGTGCCAGCAGTTTGCCGGGGCGAACTCAGCCCCAGCATTTT.

By sample share, this clonotype is medium-sized. The rearrangement joins TRBV20-1 to TRBJ1-4, with D possibly TRBD1 on 6 matching bases. V was clipped by 0 bases and J by 7 bases, with 15 bases between them. The CDR3 spans 15 residues. Germline V gene sequence: CDR1 DFQATT, CDR2 SNEGSKA (reference sequence). The DNA of the CDR3 is TGCAGTGCTAGAGATCTTCACAGGGTTGGTGAAAAACTGTTTTTT. It translates to CSARDLHRVGEKLFF.

The chain has TRBV27 and TRBJ1-1; 8 bases align to TRBD1. Germline V gives CDR1 MNHEY, CDR2 SMNVEV (reference sequence). There are 13 residues in the CDR3. V dropped 5 bases and J dropped 6; count of bases not matched to a gene: 5. The CDR3 reads CASSLLQGAEAFF. CDR3 nucleotides: TGTGCCAGCAGTCTATTACAGGGGGCTGAAGCTTTCTTT.

V is TRBV20-1 and J is TRBJ2-1; a weak D match, TRBD1 (6 bases). CDR3 length: 15 amino acids. Germline V gene sequence: CDR1 DFQATT, CDR2 SNEGSKA (reference sequence). V was cut by 0 bases and J by 4 bases, with 13 bases left in between. CDR3 DNA sequence: TGCAGTGCTAGAGATCGAGGGGGACAATACAATGAGCAGTTCTTC. It specifies CSARDRGGQYNEQFF.

This clonotype was found a few times. The chain couples TRBV28 to TRBJ2-5, with 8 bases matching TRBD2. The V gene end was trimmed by 5 bases and the J gene end by 2 bases; junction bases not matched to a gene: 13. Germline V gene data show CDR1 as MDHEN and CDR2 as SYDVKM. The CDR3 is 17 amino acids. CDR3 amino acids: CASSTPLRAGVQETQYF. CDR3 sequence (DNA): TGTGCCAGCAGTACCCCCTTACGAGCGGGGGTACAAGAGACCCAGTACTTC.

The CDR3 sequence is CACVGGLGNTIYF. The CDR3 DNA follows: TGTGCCTGTGTCGGGGGCCTGGGAAACACCATATATTTT. The V call is TRBV12-5, the J call TRBJ1-3; D is perhaps TRBD1 (6 bases). Germline V gene lookup returns CDR1 LGHNT and CDR2 FRNRAP. This CDR3 is built from 13 residues.

Only one count was recorded for this clonotype. With a much larger clone just one base away, this may be a read error. J is TRBJ1-4 and V is TRBV28; tentative D call: TRBD1 (5 bases). CDR1 is MDHEN, CDR2 SYDVKM, per germline. CDR3 length: 12 amino acids. V lost 11 bases to trimming and J lost 8 bases, with 15 bases between them. CDR3 loop: CAGALWGEKLFF. The DNA for the CDR3 is TGTGCCGGCGCCCTTTGGGGGGAAAAACTGTTTTTT.

Within the sample, this clonotype is medium-sized (0.01 to 0.1%). This rearrangement joins TRBV27 to TRBJ2-1, with 10 bases that match TRBD2. This CDR3 is 16 amino acids long. Germline lookup yields CDR1 MNHEY and CDR2 SMNVEV (reference sequence). With V trimmed by 5 bases and J by 7 bases, 11 bases remained unmatched. The CDR3 protein is CASSPSLAGVFNEQFF. The CDR3 region has the DNA TGTGCCAGCAGTCCGTCCCTAGCGGGAGTATTTAATGAGCAGTTCTTC.

This clonotype is medium-sized. This chain connects TRBV19 to TRBJ2-1, with 8 bases identical to TRBD2. Germline CDR1 reads LNHDA; CDR2 reads SQIVND (reference sequence). V shed 5 bases, J shed 4 bases, and the junction held 7 bases outside the gene matches. The CDR3 length is 15 residues. The CDR3 DNA reads TGTGCCAGTAGTCCGCGGGGGGCGCCTTACAATGAGCAGTTCTTC. It codes for CASSPRGAPYNEQFF.

This clonotype is labeled medium-sized. Written as DNA, the CDR3 is TGTGCCAGCAGTTACGAGGACAGGGGCTACGAGCAGTACTTC. This encodes CASSYEDRGYEQYF. The chain carries TRBV6-5 and TRBJ2-7, with 9 positions matching TRBD1. The CDR3 is 14 amino acids. Germline values: CDR1 MNHEY, CDR2 SVGAGI. J gave up 3 bases and V 2 bases, and 2 bases lay outside the gene matches.

By share, this clonotype ranks as medium-sized. The CDR3 here is CASSLLGQGEDYNSPLHF. As DNA, the CDR3 is TGTGCCAGCAGCTTACTGGGACAGGGAGAGGACTATAATTCACCCCTCCACTTT. This chain connects TRBV13 to TRBJ1-6; TRBD1 matches at 9 bases. The germline gives CDR1 PRHDT, CDR2 FYEKMQ (reference sequence). The trim removed 2 bases at V and 3 bases at J, leaving 8 bases unmatched. The CDR3 is 18 amino acids.

This clonotype is deemed medium-sized. The chain is built from TRBV6-5 and TRBJ1-4, with TRBD1 identical over 9 bases. Germline V CDR1 and CDR2: MNHEY, SVGAGI. J was trimmed by 6 bases and V by 0 bases; bases with no gene match: 2. This CDR3 is 15 amino acids long. For the CDR3, the DNA is TGTGCCAGCAGTTACTCAGGGACAGGGTATGAAAAACTGTTTTTT. Amino acids: CASSYSGTGYEKLFF.

This rearrangement joins TRBV3-1 to TRBJ1-5; a weak D match, TRBD1 (6 bases). Germline loops: CDR1 LGHDT, CDR2 YNNKEL (reference sequence). The length of the CDR3 is 15 residues. V lost 4 bases and J 4 bases, leaving 14 bases between the germline ends. The CDR3, as DNA: TGTGCCAGCAGCCCAGACGGACAGCCTAATCAGCCCCAGCATTTT. This translates into CASSPDGQPNQPQHF.

In this sample, this clonotype turned up a few times. The genes are TRBV27 and TRBJ2-7, with 9 bases lining up with TRBD1. The CDR3 has 14 residues. Trimming cost V 6 bases and J 3 bases; bases outside gene matches: 6. Germline-derived CDR1 and CDR2 are MNHEY and SMNVEV (reference sequence). In DNA, the CDR3 is TGTGCCAGCAGAGGGCGGGACAGGGACTACGAGCAGTACTTC. Translation gives CASRGRDRDYEQYF.

This clonotype ranks as medium-sized. The CDR3: CASSLRRGYEQYF. The CDR3, as DNA: TGTGCCAGCAGCTTACGAAGGGGCTACGAGCAGTACTTC. V gene TRBV13 combines with J gene TRBJ2-7, with D tentatively TRBD1 (5 bases). V lost 2 bases to trimming and J lost 3 bases, with 8 bases between them. The CDR3 is made up of 13 amino acids. Germline values: CDR1 PRHDT, CDR2 FYEKMQ (reference sequence).

This clonotype counts as medium-sized (0.01 to 0.1%). The rearrangement links TRBV15 to TRBJ1-5; TRBD1 agrees at 10 bases. This CDR3 comprises 18 residues. CDR1 and CDR2 from the germline V gene are LNHNV and YYDKDF (reference sequence). Trimming cost V 8 bases and J 3 bases; bases outside gene matches: 16. CDR3 sequence (DNA): TGTGCCACCCTCTCTTTGAAGGGACAGGGGATAACCAATCAGCCCCAGCATTTT. Translating gives CATLSLKGQGITNQPQHF.

This clonotype was detected many times. The chain combines TRBV20-1 with TRBJ2-1; 8 bases line up with TRBD2. V was clipped by 5 bases and J by 7 bases; unmatched bases: 19. Germline assignment: CDR1 DFQATT and CDR2 SNEGSKA (reference sequence). CDR3 length: 17 residues. The CDR3 DNA sequence: TGCAGTGCTCGTCCCTTAGGTATCAGCGGGGGCTGGAATGAGCAGTTCTTC. Its protein product is CSARPLGISGGWNEQFF.

There are a few counts of this clonotype. J is TRBJ2-7 and V is TRBV30, with D unclear. The CDR3 covers 12 residues. With 2 bases removed from V and 4 bases from J, the gap between germline ends came to 9 bases. Germline V lookup: CDR1 GTSNPN, CDR2 SVGIG (reference sequence). The CDR3 loop is CAWSQITYEQYF. The CDR3 DNA follows: TGTGCCTGGAGTCAGATAACGTACGAGCAGTACTTC.

Within the sample, this clonotype is medium-sized. V is TRBV9 and J is TRBJ1-3, with D tentatively TRBD1 (6 bases). Germline assignment: CDR1 SGDLS and CDR2 YYNGEE. This CDR3 is built from 14 residues. Trimming stripped 0 bases from V and 4 bases from J, with 8 bases between. CDR3 sequence reads: CASSVEDSGNTIYF. CDR3 nucleotide sequence: TGTGCCAGCAGCGTAGAGGACAGCGGAAACACCATATATTTT.

This clonotype is medium-sized in the sample. The chain combines TRBV6-5 with TRBJ2-1; 10 bases agree with TRBD1. This CDR3 is 15 amino acids long. After removal of 3 bases from V and 7 bases from J, the junction contained 6 bases not matched to a gene. CDR1 is MNHEY, CDR2 SVGAGI, per germline. DNA of the CDR3: TGTGCCAGCAGTTATGGGACAGGGGTAGGAAATGAGCAGTTCTTC. Its protein is CASSYGTGVGNEQFF.

This clonotype came up a few times. The chain employs TRBV6-6 and TRBJ2-7, with D perhaps matching TRBD1 (5 bases). The CDR3 loop spans 18 amino acids. CDR1 is MNHNY and CDR2 is SVGAGI in the germline V gene (reference sequence). V was clipped by 4 bases and J by 3 bases, with 25 bases between them. CDR3 sequence (DNA): TGTGCCAGCAGTTTTACCTCCGACGGAACTACAACAGGCTACGAGCAGTACTTC. Its protein product is CASSFTSDGTTTGYEQYF.

By frequency in the sample, this clonotype is medium-sized. This rearrangement joins TRBV6-5 to TRBJ1-5; no definite D call. The V gene lost 2 bases and the J gene lost 1 base, with 3 bases spanning the gap. Germline-derived CDR1 and CDR2 are MNHEY and SVGAGI. The CDR3 loop spans 13 amino acids. CDR3 sequence: CASSYESNQPQHF. The CDR3 DNA reads TGTGCCAGCAGTTACGAAAGCAATCAGCCCCAGCATTTT.